This TCR beta chain was sequenced during a study of blood T cell repertoires in COVID-19. On the study more broadly: The United States, Italy and Spain provided the acute and convalescent COVID-19 samples.

Germline V gene sequence: CDR1 SEHNR, CDR2 FQNEAQ (reference sequence). V was clipped by 1 base and J by 5 bases; unmatched bases: 0. This CDR3 has 14 amino acids. The protocol was immunoSEQ multiplex PCR, while the TCRdb copy is restricted to in-frame clones and leaves out a portion. This sample has roughly 87,000 clones, with 86% found just once. Comments on this clone: Since a much larger clone is just one base distant, this may be a read error.

V usage is TRBV7-9 and J usage is TRBJ2-2; 8 bases are shared with TRBD1. The sample comprised peripheral blood. The sequence came from a human donor in a cohort sampled during active COVID-19. CDR3 amino acids: CASSLDRGTGELFF. The CDR3 nucleotides read TGTGCCAGCAGCTTAGACAGGGGGACCGGGGAGCTGTTTTTT.